The 20 T cell receptor beta chains presented below share a single source sample, sequenced in a study of T cells after yellow fever vaccination. TCRdb passed the 5' RACE reads through MiXCR, listing each CDR3 protein once. The sample lists roughly 310,000 distinct CDR3 sequences, 8.7% occurring once. The sample here was PBMCs, taken on the day of the first yellow fever vaccination. These receptors all stem from a man aged 18 to 30 who received the YFV17D yellow fever vaccine.

The V gene is TRBV20-1, the J gene TRBJ2-7, with 8 positions matching TRBD1. After removal of 5 bases from V and 3 bases from J, the junction contained 12 bases not matched to a gene. CDR3 length: 15 amino acids. CDR1 and CDR2 (germline): DFQATT, SNEGSKA (reference sequence). CDR3 amino acids: CSAVDRVRFNYEQYF. CDR3 nucleotide sequence: TGCAGTGCTGTGGACAGGGTCAGGTTTAACTACGAGCAGTACTTC.

The V gene is TRBV10-2, the J gene TRBJ2-7, with 9 bases matching TRBD2. This CDR3 spans 16 amino acids. V lost 4 bases to trimming and J lost 3 bases; unmatched junction nucleotides: 10. Germline CDR1 and CDR2: WSHSY and SAAADI. CDR3 protein: CASSGLAVVVFYEQYF. CDR3 nucleotide sequence: TGCGCCAGCAGTGGACTAGCGGTGGTGGTTTTCTACGAGCAGTACTTC.

Many counts were recorded for this clonotype. V is TRBV7-9 and J is TRBJ2-7, with D perhaps matching TRBD1 (5 bases). The CDR3 covers 14 residues. Trimming removed 5 bases at V and 3 bases at J, with 14 bases between. Germline V gene sequence: CDR1 SEHNR, CDR2 FQNEAQ (reference sequence). In DNA form, the CDR3 reads TGTGCCAGCAGCCTCGGTAGGGGAAGCTACGAGCAGTACGTC. It translates to CASSLGRGSYEQYV.

This clonotype was seen ten or more times. CDR3 DNA sequence: TGTGCCAGCAGTTACCCGAGTAGGACTAGCAGAGGGGAGACCCAGTACTTC. Amino acid sequence: CASSYPSRTSRGETQYF. The V and J genes are TRBV6-2 or TRBV6-3 and TRBJ2-5; 8 bases map to TRBD2. The V and J ends lost 2 bases and 5 bases, in that order; junction bases with no gene match: 13. Germline V gene lookup returns CDR1 MNHEY and CDR2 SVGEGT. The CDR3 has 17 amino acids.

The chain carries TRBV25-1 and TRBJ1-1, with no clear D. V lost 4 bases to trimming and J lost 1 base, with 7 bases between them. Germline assignment: CDR1 MGHDK and CDR2 SYGVNS. The CDR3 totals 13 residues. The DNA of the CDR3 is TGTGCCAGCAGTGTAACGTCGAACACTGAAGCTTTCTTT. Amino acids: CASSVTSNTEAFF.

The chain links TRBV7-2 to TRBJ1-1, with 7 bases that match TRBD1. Germline lookup yields CDR1 SGHTA and CDR2 FQGNSA. After removal of 5 bases from V and 11 bases from J, the junction contained 5 bases not matched to a gene. The CDR3 is 11 residues long. DNA for the CDR3: TGTGCCAGCAGCGTAACAGGGGTTGCTTTCTTT. Translation: CASSVTGVAFF.

This chain uses TRBV19 with TRBJ1-1; no clear D gene. The germline gives CDR1 LNHDA, CDR2 SQIVND (reference sequence). CDR3 length: 13 residues. V shed 5 bases and J shed 3 bases, with 10 bases lying between them. The CDR3 protein is CASSGLRDTEAFF. In DNA form, the CDR3 reads TGTGCCAGTAGTGGACTCCGGGACACTGAAGCTTTCTTT. Full variable domain (missing parts from reference TRBV19 and TRBJ1-1): DGGITQSPKYLFRKEGQNVTLSCEQNLNHDAMYWYRQDPGQGLRLIYYSQIVNDFQKGDIAEGYSVSREKKESFPLTVTSAQKNPTAFYLCASSGLRDTEAFFGQGTRLTVV.

This clonotype appeared a few times. The chain couples TRBV20-1 to TRBJ1-1; D not resolved. The CDR3 length is 14 residues. The V gene lost 1 base and the J gene lost 5 bases, with 14 bases spanning the gap. CDR1 is DFQATT, CDR2 SNEGSKA, per germline (reference sequence). CDR3 amino acids: CSARARREGTEAFF. The CDR3 nucleotides are TGCAGTGCTAGAGCCCGGAGGGAAGGGACTGAAGCTTTCTTT.

V usage is TRBV10-3 and J usage is TRBJ2-3, with a weak D call TRBD1 (7 bases). Trimming removed 3 bases at V and 2 bases at J, with 12 bases between. The CDR3 is 15 amino acids. CDR1 is ENHRY, CDR2 SYGVKD, per germline. In nucleotides, the CDR3 is TGTGCCATCAGTGAAGTCAGGGGGGCCACAGATACGCAGTATTTT. This encodes CAISEVRGATDTQYF.

This clonotype appeared a few times. The V call is TRBV10-3, the J call TRBJ2-7; 8 bases match TRBD2. V lost 2 bases, J lost 9 bases, and 9 bases stayed unmatched. Germline V gives CDR1 ENHRY, CDR2 SYGVKD. This CDR3 is 14 amino acids long. The CDR3 nucleotides read TGTGCCATCAGTGAGCAGAGCGGACTAGCTGGGCAGTACGTC. Its translation is CAISEQSGLAGQYV.

This clonotype was seen only a few times. The V and J genes are TRBV5-4 and TRBJ2-3; D is unresolved. CDR1 is SGHNT and CDR2 is YYREEE in the germline V gene (reference sequence). The CDR3 runs 14 residues. V lost 1 base, J lost 6 bases, and 12 bases lay in between. CDR3 sequence: CASSLLTDADTQYF. CDR3 DNA: TGTGCCAGCAGCTTGTTAACCGACGCCGATACGCAGTATTTT.

This clonotype showed up many times. This chain joins TRBV20-1 and TRBJ1-1; D unresolved. CDR3 length equals 13 residues. The V gene's germline CDR1 is DFQATT and CDR2 SNEGSKA (reference sequence). V lost 7 bases, J lost 1 base, and 13 bases lay in between. CDR3 nucleotide sequence: TGCAGTGTGAATGTGGGCGCGAACACTGAAGCTTTCTTT. It specifies CSVNVGANTEAFF.

V usage is TRBV16 and J usage is TRBJ2-7, with 8 bases that match TRBD2. Per germline, CDR1 KGHSY and CDR2 FQNENV. V lost 0 bases, J lost 6 bases, and 7 bases stayed unmatched. The CDR3 extends over 15 amino acids. CDR3 in amino acids: CASSQSSSGAGEQYF. In DNA, the CDR3 is TGTGCCAGCAGCCAATCGAGTAGCGGGGCCGGCGAGCAGTACTTC.

The rearrangement joins TRBV4-1 to TRBJ2-2, with D unresolved. Trimming stripped 0 bases from V and 5 bases from J, with 13 bases between. The CDR3 extends over 16 amino acids. The germline V gene encodes CDR1 MGHRA and CDR2 YSYEKL. The CDR3 DNA is TGCGCCAGCAGCCAAGATTTGGGCCCGTGGACCGGGGAGCTGTTTTTT. Amino acid sequence: CASSQDLGPWTGELFF.

The sample holds many counts of this clonotype. This chain uses TRBV4-1 with TRBJ2-4; possibly TRBD1 for D (5 bases). V dropped 2 bases and J dropped 4 bases, with 9 bases sitting between them. Germline-derived CDR1 and CDR2 are MGHRA and YSYEKL. The CDR3 sequence is 14 residues long. The CDR3 coding sequence is TGCGCCAGCAGCCAAAACCAGGGTAAAAACATTCAGTACTTC. Its translation: CASSQNQGKNIQYF.

V and J are TRBV20-1 and TRBJ2-5; D is tentatively TRBD1 or TRBD2 (6 bases each). V shed 6 bases and J shed 2 bases, with 22 bases lying between them. Germline CDR1 reads DFQATT; CDR2 reads SNEGSKA (reference sequence). CDR3 length: 16 residues. CDR3 sequence reads: CSAKNYRAAGQETQYF. CDR3 DNA: TGCAGTGCAAAGAATTACAGGGCTGCGGGGCAAGAGACCCAGTACTTC.

This clonotype was observed at least ten times. The chain recombines TRBV6-5 with TRBJ1-4; D is ambiguous. This CDR3 comprises 14 residues. V lost 1 base, J lost 8 bases, and 11 bases lay in between. From germline, CDR1 is MNHEY and CDR2 SVGAGI. CDR3 amino acids: CASSYLTEGEKLFF. CDR3 sequence (DNA): TGTGCCAGCAGTTACTTGACCGAAGGGGAAAAACTGTTTTTT.

This clonotype was seen a few times. The chain links TRBV3-1 to TRBJ2-1; possible D gene TRBD2, 6 bases. The CDR3 has 15 residues. Per germline, CDR1 LGHDT and CDR2 YNNKEL (reference sequence). V was clipped by 1 base and J by 8 bases, with 15 bases between them. The chain's CDR3 is CASSQVGQPSDEQFF. In DNA, the CDR3 is TGTGCCAGCAGCCAAGTCGGGCAGCCTAGCGATGAGCAGTTCTTC.

The CDR3 nucleotides read TGTGCCAGCAGCTTAGTCGGGGGCCGTGCCCACGAGCAGTACTTC. As protein: CASSLVGGRAHEQYF. The gene calls are TRBV7-9 and TRBJ2-7, with D possibly being TRBD1 or TRBD2 (6 bases each). Trimming took 1 base from V and 5 from J, leaving 15 bases between them. Germline V gene data show CDR1 as SEHNR and CDR2 as FQNEAQ (reference sequence). CDR3 length: 15 residues.

This clonotype has only a few counts. The chain carries TRBV7-2 and TRBJ1-6; perhaps TRBD1 as D (5 bases). Per the germline V gene, CDR1 is SGHTA and CDR2 is FQGNSA. V lost 1 base to trimming and J lost 10 bases, with 14 bases between them. CDR3 size: 15 residues. CDR3 amino acids: CASSLGRGTESPLHF. The CDR3 region has the DNA TGTGCCAGCAGCTTAGGTAGAGGGACGGAATCACCCCTCCACTTT.